This TCR beta chain was sequenced during a study of T cells expressing NK-cell markers. Study overall: CD3+CD56+NKG2C+, CD3+CD56+NKG2C- and CD3+CD56-NKG2C+ T cells, once sorted, supplied the TCR beta repertoires. The study, taken as a whole, reports: The leading position in the CD3+CD56-NKG2C+ fraction of several donors also went to these clonotypes.

Concerning this clonotype itself: Its antigen is unknown.

TCRdb re-called the 5' RACE reads, yielding one record per CDR3 amino acid sequence without DNA. This repertoire comprises around 380,000 distinct CDR3 sequences; its ten largest clones make up 9.5% to 12%. Looked up from germline, CDR1 is MDHEN and CDR2 is SYDVKM. This CDR3 region has 14 residues. The chain couples TRBV28 to TRBJ2-4; the TCRdb call, TRBD1, lacks DNA for checking. The TCR sequence derives from a woman aged 50 to 65 in good health. Material: blood T cells: a sorted CD56 or NKG2C T cell subset, CD4+ or CD8+ T cells, or bulk PBMC T cells (not recorded which). This CDR3 reads CASRPTGVKNIQYF.